This passage covers 31 T cell receptor beta chains from one sample sequenced in a study of blood T cell repertoires in COVID-19. Generated by immunoSEQ multiplex PCR, the TCRdb table keeps only in-frame clones and is missing some. The sample consists of approximately 150,000 clones, about 90% of them appearing once. The sequenced sample consisted of PBMCs or T cells enriched from blood (not recorded which). These receptors originate from a middle-aged woman who had been exposed to COVID-19.

CDR3 in DNA: TGTGCCAGCAGCCTATCCGACAGGACTGAAGCTTTCTTT. Its protein is CASSLSDRTEAFF. The chain has TRBV5-4 and TRBJ1-1, with D possibly matching TRBD1 (6 bases). Trimming took off 4 bases at V and 5 bases at J, with 12 bases between the two ends. Germline loops: CDR1 SGHNT, CDR2 YYREEE (reference sequence). This CDR3 is built from 13 residues.

The rearrangement joins TRBV29-1 to TRBJ1-2; D is undetermined. The V and J ends lost 0 bases and 0 bases respectively, with 5 bases between them. Germline V lookup: CDR1 SQVTM, CDR2 ANQGSEA. CDR3 size: 13 residues. The CDR3 DNA reads TGCAGCGTTGAAGATTCAGCTAACTATGGCTACACCTTC. Amino acids: CSVEDSANYGYTF. The full variable domain, in which reference TRBV29-1 and TRBJ1-2 provide the parts outside the CDR3, is SAVISQKPSRDICQRGTSLTIQCQVDSQVTMMFWYRQQPGQSLTLIATANQGSEATYESGFVIDKFPISRPNLTFSTLTVSNMSPEDSSIYLCSVEDSANYGYTFGSGTRLTVV.

This chain connects TRBV21-1 to TRBJ1-4. TRBV21-1 is flagged as a pseudogene. The CDR3 is 11 amino acids. This CDR3 is CAIKRIWKLFF. The CDR3 region has the DNA TGTGCCATCAAGCGGATCTGGAAACTGTTTTTT.

The J gene is TRBJ1-2, the V gene TRBV25-1; D gene ambiguous. The CDR3 has 13 amino acids. With 5 bases removed from V and 4 bases from J, the gap between germline ends came to 11 bases. Germline lookup yields CDR1 MGHDK and CDR2 SYGVNS. The DNA for the CDR3 is TGTGCCAGCAGTCCCGGACTCGCCTATGGCTACACCTTC. Its translation: CASSPGLAYGYTF.

The rearrangement links TRBV25-1 to TRBJ2-7; TRBD2 is a possible D gene (7 bases). The germline gives CDR1 MGHDK, CDR2 SYGVNS. V lost 10 bases and J 6 bases, leaving 25 bases between the germline ends. The CDR3 is 15 amino acids. CDR3 protein: CATSGGAGAQSEQYF. The CDR3 bases are TGTGCCACCTCCGGTGGTGCGGGGGCGCAGAGCGAGCAGTACTTC.

The V gene is TRBV27, the J gene TRBJ2-5; D remains unclear. V was pared by 4 bases and J by 5 bases, with 11 bases between. The CDR3 consists of 13 residues. Germline V CDR1 and CDR2: MNHEY, SMNVEV (reference sequence). The CDR3 protein is CASSSLPPETQYF. The CDR3 DNA follows: TGTGCCAGCAGTTCCCTACCGCCCGAGACCCAGTACTTC.

The chain uses TRBV2 and TRBJ2-2; 8 nucleotides match TRBD1. With 4 bases clipped from V and 6 bases from J, the junction kept 4 bases outside the gene matches. Germline lookup yields CDR1 SNHLY and CDR2 FYNNEI. There are 14 residues in the CDR3. The CDR3 DNA reads as TGTGCCAGCAGTGCGTTACAGGGGGCCGGGGAGCTGTTTTTT. This translates into CASSALQGAGELFF. Drawing the rest from reference TRBV2 and TRBJ2-2, the complete variable domain is EPEVTQTPSHQVTQMGQEVILRCVPISNHLYFYWYRQILGQKVEFLVSFYNNEISEKSEIFDDQFSVERPDGSNFTLKIRSTKLEDSAMYFCASSALQGAGELFFGEGSRLTVL.

V is TRBV5-1 and J is TRBJ1-1; 9 bases map to TRBD1. V was pared by 4 bases and J by 5 bases, with 9 bases of the junction left unmatched. Per germline, CDR1 SGHRS and CDR2 YFSETQ. CDR3 length equals 15 residues. As DNA, the CDR3 is TGCGCCAGCAGCCCGGGGGACAGGGAGATGACTGAAGCTTTCTTT. Its translation is CASSPGDREMTEAFF.

CDR3 DNA: TGTGCCAGCAGCCTACCTACCGACAAGCACAATCAGCCCCAGCATTTT. This translates into CASSLPTDKHNQPQHF. V is TRBV6-4 and J is TRBJ1-5; D not certain. The CDR3 consists of 16 residues. The V gene lost 6 bases and the J gene lost 3 bases, with 18 bases spanning the gap. The germline CDR1 and CDR2 sequences are MRHNA and SNTAGT.

The rearrangement uses TRBV5-1 and TRBJ1-5, with D possibly TRBD1 on 5 matching bases. V lost 1 base and J lost 0, with 11 bases in between. Germline-derived CDR1 and CDR2 are SGHRS and YFSETQ. The CDR3 runs to 16 residues. The chain's CDR3 is CASSLSGAGSNQPQHF. CDR3 DNA sequence: TGCGCCAGCAGCTTGAGTGGGGCTGGTAGCAATCAGCCCCAGCATTTT.

This chain links TRBV7-3 with TRBJ2-1; D possibly corresponds to TRBD2 (5 bases). Germline lookup yields CDR1 SGHTA and CDR2 FQGTGA. The V gene lost 5 bases and the J gene lost 3 bases, with 11 bases spanning the gap. This CDR3 comprises 14 residues. In DNA form, the CDR3 reads TGTGCCAGCAGCCCCCCGGGGAGCTACAATGAGCAGTTCTTC. Residues: CASSPPGSYNEQFF.

This chain links TRBV7-9 with TRBJ2-7; D is perhaps TRBD1 (8 bases). This CDR3 region has 15 residues. The V gene's germline CDR1 is SEHNR and CDR2 FQNEAQ (reference sequence). Trimming left V 3 bases short and J 6 bases short, with 18 bases between. The CDR3 loop reads CASSFSGQGAAEQYF. CDR3 sequence (DNA): TGTGCCAGCAGCTTTAGCGGGCAGGGGGCGGCCGAGCAGTACTTC.

V usage is TRBV5-1 and J usage is TRBJ2-7; 11 bases align to TRBD2. This CDR3 has 14 residues. CDR1 and CDR2 from the germline V gene are SGHRS and YFSETQ. V trimming: 1 base; J trimming: 3 bases; junction bases outside the gene matches: 0. For the CDR3, the DNA is TGCGCCAGCAGCTTGACTAGCGGGGGCTACGAGCAGTACTTC. It encodes CASSLTSGGYEQYF.

This clone was seen only once. The CDR3 region is CATKISDRSGAEAFF. Here the CDR3 DNA reads TGTGCCACAAAAATTTCTGACAGGTCTGGGGCTGAAGCTTTCTTT. This rearrangement joins TRBV10-3 to TRBJ1-1; TRBD1 might be the D (6 bases). The CDR3 has 15 residues. Germline CDR1 is ENHRY and CDR2 is SYGVKD. Trimming shortened V by 10 bases and J by 6 bases, and 24 bases separated the two germline ends.

The V call is TRBV28, the J call TRBJ2-3, with 7 bases aligning to TRBD1. V shed 5 bases, J shed 1 base, and the junction held 3 bases outside the gene matches. This CDR3 spans 14 amino acids. CDR1 is MDHEN, CDR2 SYDVKM, per germline. CDR3 sequence: CASSRTGRTDTQYF. CDR3 DNA: TGTGCCAGCAGTCGGACAGGCCGCACAGATACGCAGTATTTT.

V gene TRBV19 combines with J gene TRBJ1-1; a weak D match, TRBD1 (5 bases). The germline V gene has CDR1 LNHDA and CDR2 SQIVND (reference sequence). The CDR3 length is 13 residues. V was clipped by 5 bases and J by 1 base, with 8 bases between them. The CDR3 DNA reads TGTGCCAGTAGTGTAGGACAGAACACTGAAGCTTTCTTT. It yields the protein CASSVGQNTEAFF.

This clone was seen a single time. V is TRBV2 and J is TRBJ2-7; weak D call: TRBD1 (5 bases). The CDR3 runs 15 residues. CDR1 and CDR2 from the germline V gene are SNHLY and FYNNEI. V lost 3 bases to trimming and J lost 3 bases, with 15 bases between them. The CDR3 region has the DNA TGTGCCAGCAGTGATGTGCAGGGTCCCAACTACGAGCAGTACTTC. Protein: CASSDVQGPNYEQYF.

The rearrangement joins TRBV6-6 to TRBJ1-1; 11 bases are a match to TRBD1. J gave up 6 bases and V 4 bases, and 4 bases lay outside the gene matches. Germline-derived CDR1 and CDR2 are MNHNY and SVGAGI (reference sequence). This CDR3 region has 14 residues. The CDR3 loop reads CASSSPGQGAEAFF. CDR3 nucleotides: TGTGCCAGCAGTTCTCCGGGACAGGGGGCTGAAGCTTTCTTT.

J is TRBJ2-5 and V is TRBV10-2; D gene uncertain. V was pared by 0 bases and J by 5 bases, with 7 bases between. Germline CDR1 reads WSHSY; CDR2 reads SAAADI. This CDR3 spans 13 amino acids. CDR3 DNA: TGCGCCAGCAGTGAGTCTCAGAGGGAGACCCAGTACTTC. It translates to CASSESQRETQYF.

The chain couples TRBV27 to TRBJ2-7; 9 positions match TRBD2. Germline CDR1 MNHEY, CDR2 SMNVEV (reference sequence). J gave up 3 bases and V 6 bases, and 6 bases lay outside the gene matches. This CDR3 has 14 amino acids. The CDR3 DNA sequence: TGTGCCAGCAGCGCGGGAGGGGGGGGCTACGAGCAGTACTTC. Protein product: CASSAGGGGYEQYF.

This chain uses TRBV10-1 with TRBJ2-7; TRBD2 matches at 7 bases. There are 15 residues in the CDR3. From germline, CDR1 is WNHNN and CDR2 SYGVQD (reference sequence). Trimming at V came to 8 bases and at J to 5 bases, leaving 15 bases not matched to a gene. CDR3 DNA: TGCGCCAGCTCAAATCCGGGACTACCATCTGACGAGCAGTACTTC. This translates into CASSNPGLPSDEQYF.

This clone has only one observation. This sequence joins TRBV29-1 and TRBJ1-1, with D unresolved. The CDR3 extends over 13 amino acids. V was pared by 5 bases and J by 5 bases, with 15 bases between. The germline gives CDR1 SQVTM, CDR2 ANQGSEA. The CDR3 coding sequence is TGCAGCGTTTTACGCTCCCGAGGGACTGAAGCTTTCTTT. Its translation: CSVLRSRGTEAFF.

V is TRBV2 and J is TRBJ1-4, with D tentatively TRBD1 (5 bases). This CDR3 contains 18 residues. The germline V and J ends were trimmed by 3 bases and 12 bases, with 29 bases remaining between them. The germline gives CDR1 SNHLY, CDR2 FYNNEI. DNA of the CDR3: TGTGCCAGCAGTGACGGACCTCAGGCGCTACCAGGCTTAGGGGAACTGTTTTTT. Translating it yields CASSDGPQALPGLGELFF. The variable domain in full, with the rest retrieved from reference TRBV2 and TRBJ1-4, is EPEVTQTPSHQVTQMGQEVILRCVPISNHLYFYWYRQILGQKVEFLVSFYNNEISEKSEIFDDQFSVERPDGSNFTLKIRSTKLEDSAMYFCASSDGPQALPGLGELFFGSGTQLSVL.

The chain has TRBV6-5 and TRBJ2-1; 8 nucleotides match TRBD2. The CDR3 runs to 15 residues. J was trimmed by 10 bases and V by 2 bases; bases with no gene match: 10. Germline lookup yields CDR1 MNHEY and CDR2 SVGAGI. The chain's CDR3 is CASSYRPQRESEQFF. The DNA for the CDR3 is TGTGCCAGCAGTTACCGGCCACAGCGGGAGAGCGAGCAGTTCTTC.

This chain uses TRBV7-8 with TRBJ2-5, with D perhaps matching TRBD2 (5 bases). This CDR3 region has 13 residues. V was shortened by 4 bases and J by 4 bases, with 10 bases between the two germline ends. CDR1 and CDR2 (germline): SGHVS, FQNEAQ. CDR3 loop: CASSSGMSETQYF. The DNA of the CDR3 is TGTGCCAGCAGCTCGGGGATGTCAGAGACCCAGTACTTC. Combining the CDR3 with reference TRBV7-8 and TRBJ2-5 gives the whole variable domain GAGVSQSPRYKVAKRGQDVALRCDPISGHVSLFWYQQALGQGPEFLTYFQNEAQLDKSGLPSDRFFAERPEGSVSTLKIQRTQQEDSAVYLCASSSGMSETQYFGPGTRLLVL.

The chain combines TRBV6-2 or TRBV6-3 with TRBJ1-1; no firm D call. V was pared by 5 bases and J by 0 bases, with 10 bases between. Germline loops: CDR1 MNHEY, CDR2 SVGEGT. The CDR3 loop spans 14 amino acids. CDR3 sequence (DNA): TGTGCCAGCAGTGAGGGTCTCCTGAACACTGAAGCTTTCTTT. Translation: CASSEGLLNTEAFF.

The chain links TRBV29-1 to TRBJ1-5; the D is unclear. The CDR3 runs to 12 residues. Germline V CDR1 and CDR2: SQVTM, ANQGSEA. Trimming pared 4 bases from V and 0 bases from J, leaving 4 bases between. CDR3: CSVAGSNQPQHF. CDR3 nucleotide sequence: TGCAGCGTTGCCGGTAGCAATCAGCCCCAGCATTTT.

CDR3 DNA sequence: TGTGCCAGCAGCTTATATACAGGGGCTCGTGGCTACACCTTC. Its protein is CASSLYTGARGYTF. The chain employs TRBV5-4 and TRBJ1-2; 7 bases are shared with TRBD1. V dropped 2 bases and J dropped 7; count of bases not matched to a gene: 8. The CDR3 covers 14 residues. Germline V gene lookup returns CDR1 SGHNT and CDR2 YYREEE (reference sequence). Full variable domain (remainder filled in from reference TRBV5-4 and TRBJ1-2): ETGVTQSPTHLIKTRGQQVTLRCSSQSGHNTVSWYQQALGQGPQFIFQYYREEENGRGNFPPRFSGLQFPNYSSELNVNALELDDSALYLCASSLYTGARGYTFGSGTRLTVV.

The chain recombines TRBV6-5 with TRBJ2-1; 8 bases agree with TRBD2. The CDR3 is 14 residues long. V trimming: 4 bases; J trimming: 3 bases; junction bases outside the gene matches: 2. The germline CDR1 and CDR2 sequences are MNHEY and SVGAGI. The CDR3 region has the DNA TGTGCCAGCAGTTTTCGGGAGGGCTACAATGAGCAGTTCTTC. Its translation: CASSFREGYNEQFF.

V gene TRBV19 combines with J gene TRBJ1-6; D perhaps matches TRBD1 (6 bases). From germline, CDR1 is LNHDA and CDR2 SQIVND (reference sequence). Trimming cost V 0 bases and J 8 bases, with 11 bases left between them. There are 15 residues in the CDR3. The CDR3 DNA follows: TGTGCCAGTAGTATAGAGCCAGGGGTCGATTCACCCCTCCACTTT. Encoded protein: CASSIEPGVDSPLHF.

The chain employs TRBV7-2 and TRBJ1-1; D perhaps matches TRBD1 (6 bases). Germline V gene data show CDR1 as SGHTA and CDR2 as FQGNSA. V lost 5 bases and J 1 base, leaving 17 bases between the germline ends. The CDR3 totals 16 residues. CDR3 loop: CASSPSFDRRNTEAFF. The CDR3 coding sequence is TGTGCCAGCAGCCCATCCTTCGACAGGCGGAACACTGAAGCTTTCTTT.